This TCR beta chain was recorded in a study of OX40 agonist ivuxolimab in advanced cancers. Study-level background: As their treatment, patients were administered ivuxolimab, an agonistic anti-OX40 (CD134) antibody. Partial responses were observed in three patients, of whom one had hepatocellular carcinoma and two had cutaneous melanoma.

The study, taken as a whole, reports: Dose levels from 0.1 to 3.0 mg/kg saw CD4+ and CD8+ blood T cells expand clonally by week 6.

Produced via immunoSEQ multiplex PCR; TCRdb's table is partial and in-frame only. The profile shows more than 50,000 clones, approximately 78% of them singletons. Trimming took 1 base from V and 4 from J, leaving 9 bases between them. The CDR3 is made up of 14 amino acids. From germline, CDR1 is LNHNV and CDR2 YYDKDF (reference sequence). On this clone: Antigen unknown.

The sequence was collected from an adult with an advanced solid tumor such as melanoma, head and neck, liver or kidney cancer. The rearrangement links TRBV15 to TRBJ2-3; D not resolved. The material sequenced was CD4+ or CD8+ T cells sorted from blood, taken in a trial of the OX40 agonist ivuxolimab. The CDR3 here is CATSRGSQADTQYF. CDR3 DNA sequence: TGTGCCACCAGCAGAGGATCTCAGGCAGATACGCAGTATTTT.